This TCR beta chain was retrieved from a study of regulatory T cells in long-lasting Graves disease. TCR beta libraries were built with iRepertoire HTBI primers and Arm-PCR of CDR3 regions. TCRdb used MiXCR to reprocess the multiplex PCR reads, holding one entry per CDR3 protein. The sample includes fewer than 450,000 distinct CDR3 sequences, around 20% seen only once; the top ten take under 25%. The sample's time point: persistent/refractory GD, antithyroid drugs over 5 years with positive TRAb. Following extraction of RNA from PBMCs, that RNA was used to make the TCR library. The patients were drawn from one endocrinology department in Xi'an, China. This CDR3 is 15 amino acids long. Germline values: CDR1 SGHKS, CDR2 YYEKEE (reference sequence). The V gene end was trimmed by 1 base and the J gene end by 6 bases; junction bases not matched to a gene: 5.

This clonotype was obtained from a female donor with Graves disease. This chain joins TRBV5-5 and TRBJ2-7, with 12 positions matching TRBD2. Material: peripheral blood mononuclear cells (PBMCs), obtained when the disease was refractory, from a patient treated with antithyroid drugs. The CDR3 coding sequence is TGTGCCAGCAGCTTGTTGACTAGCGGGAGATGCGAGCAGTACTTC. This sequence encodes CASSLLTSGRCEQYF.